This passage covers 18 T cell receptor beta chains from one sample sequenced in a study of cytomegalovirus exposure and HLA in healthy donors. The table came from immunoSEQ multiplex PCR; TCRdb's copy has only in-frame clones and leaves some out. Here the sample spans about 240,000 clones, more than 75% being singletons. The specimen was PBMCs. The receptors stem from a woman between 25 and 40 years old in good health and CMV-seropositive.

As DNA, the CDR3 is TGTGCCAGCAGCGTGCTACTAGCGGGAGGAGAGCAGTTCTTC. Protein: CASSVLLAGGEQFF. The rearrangement uses TRBV9 and TRBJ2-1; 12 bases fit TRBD2. The J segment lost 10 bases and the V segment lost 2 bases, leaving 4 bases of the junction unmatched. The CDR3 has 14 residues. The V gene's germline CDR1 is SGDLS and CDR2 YYNGEE.

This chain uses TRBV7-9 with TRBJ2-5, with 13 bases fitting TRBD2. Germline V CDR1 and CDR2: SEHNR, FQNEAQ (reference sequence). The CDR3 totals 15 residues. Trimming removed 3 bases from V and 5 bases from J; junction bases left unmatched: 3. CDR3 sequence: CASSFGLAGAETQYF. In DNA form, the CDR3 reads TGTGCCAGCAGCTTCGGACTAGCGGGAGCGGAGACCCAGTACTTC.

CDR3 DNA: TGCGCCAGCAGGAATCCGGGACAGGGGGGAAATGAGCAGTTCTTC. This codes for CASRNPGQGGNEQFF. The chain carries TRBV5-1 and TRBJ2-1; 11 bases are shared with TRBD1. Germline CDR1 is SGHRS and CDR2 is YFSETQ. This CDR3 has 15 amino acids. After removal of 5 bases from V and 7 bases from J, the junction contained 8 bases not matched to a gene.

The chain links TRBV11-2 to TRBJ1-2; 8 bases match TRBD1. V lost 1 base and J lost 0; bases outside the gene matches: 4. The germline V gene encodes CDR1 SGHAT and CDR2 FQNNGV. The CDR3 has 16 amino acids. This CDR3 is CASSLVGTGSNYGYTF. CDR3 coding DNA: TGTGCCAGCAGCTTAGTCGGGACAGGTTCTAACTATGGCTACACCTTC.

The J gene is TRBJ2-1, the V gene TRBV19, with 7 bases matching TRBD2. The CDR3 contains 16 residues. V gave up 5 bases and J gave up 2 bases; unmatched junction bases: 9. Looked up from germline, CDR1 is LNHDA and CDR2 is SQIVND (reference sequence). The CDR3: CASSSEGLAAYNEQFF. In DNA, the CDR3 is TGTGCCAGTAGTTCTGAAGGTCTAGCGGCCTACAATGAGCAGTTCTTC.

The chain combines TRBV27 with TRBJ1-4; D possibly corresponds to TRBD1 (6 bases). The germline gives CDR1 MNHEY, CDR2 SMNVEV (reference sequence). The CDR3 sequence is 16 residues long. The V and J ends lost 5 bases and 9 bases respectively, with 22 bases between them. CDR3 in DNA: TGTGCCAGCAGTCCTGGCGCCGGGACAAACGACAAAAAACTGTTTTTT. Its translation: CASSPGAGTNDKKLFF.

CDR3 in DNA: TGTGCCAGCAGTACTAGGTTCAACTCAGATACGCAGTATTTT. Amino acid sequence: CASSTRFNSDTQYF. The V call is TRBV28, the J call TRBJ2-3; the D gene is possibly TRBD2 (5 bases). Germline loops: CDR1 MDHEN, CDR2 SYDVKM. The V end was cut by 5 bases, the J end by 4 bases, with 13 bases between. This CDR3 is built from 14 residues.

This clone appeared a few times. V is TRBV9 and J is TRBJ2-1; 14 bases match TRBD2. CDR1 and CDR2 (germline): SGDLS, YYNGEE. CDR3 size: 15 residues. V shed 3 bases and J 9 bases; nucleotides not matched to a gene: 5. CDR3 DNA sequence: TGTGCCAGCAGCGCGACTAGCGGGAGGGCCAGTGAGCAGTTCTTC. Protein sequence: CASSATSGRASEQFF.

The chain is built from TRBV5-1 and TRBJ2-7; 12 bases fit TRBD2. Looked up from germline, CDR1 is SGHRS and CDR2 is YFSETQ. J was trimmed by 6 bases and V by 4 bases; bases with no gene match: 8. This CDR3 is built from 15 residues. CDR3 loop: CASSPPSGRALEQYF. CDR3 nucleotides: TGCGCCAGCAGCCCACCTAGCGGGAGGGCCCTCGAGCAGTACTTC.

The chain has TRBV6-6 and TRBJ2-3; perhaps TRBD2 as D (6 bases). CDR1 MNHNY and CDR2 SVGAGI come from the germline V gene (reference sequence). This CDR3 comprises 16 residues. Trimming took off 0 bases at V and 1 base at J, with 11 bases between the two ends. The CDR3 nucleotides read TGTGCCAGCAGTTACTCGGGGGGTAGCGGCACAGATACGCAGTATTTT. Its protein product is CASSYSGGSGTDTQYF.

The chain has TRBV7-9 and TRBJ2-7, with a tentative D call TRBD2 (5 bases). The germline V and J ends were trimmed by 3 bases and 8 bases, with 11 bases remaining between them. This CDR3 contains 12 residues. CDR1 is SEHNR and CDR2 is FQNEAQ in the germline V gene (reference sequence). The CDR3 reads CASSFSGKKQYF. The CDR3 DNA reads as TGTGCCAGCAGCTTTTCCGGGAAGAAGCAGTACTTC.

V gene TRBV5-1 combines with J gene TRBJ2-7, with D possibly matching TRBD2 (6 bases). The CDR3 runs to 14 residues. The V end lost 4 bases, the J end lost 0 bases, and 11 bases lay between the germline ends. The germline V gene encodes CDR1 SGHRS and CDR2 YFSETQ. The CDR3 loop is CASSPTSNSYEQYF. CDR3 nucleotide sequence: TGCGCCAGCAGCCCCACTAGCAACTCCTACGAGCAGTACTTC.

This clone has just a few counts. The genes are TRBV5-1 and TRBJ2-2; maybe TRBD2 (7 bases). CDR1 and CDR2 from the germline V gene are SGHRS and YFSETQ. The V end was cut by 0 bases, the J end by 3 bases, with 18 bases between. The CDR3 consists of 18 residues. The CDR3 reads CASSLVFWGGSDTGELFF. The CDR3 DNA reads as TGCGCCAGCAGCTTGGTATTTTGGGGGGGCTCGGACACCGGGGAGCTGTTTTTT.

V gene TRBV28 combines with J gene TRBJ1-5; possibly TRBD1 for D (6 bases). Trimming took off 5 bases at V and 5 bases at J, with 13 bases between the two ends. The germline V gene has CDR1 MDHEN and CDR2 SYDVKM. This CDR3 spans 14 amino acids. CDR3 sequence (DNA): TGTGCCAGCAGTGTCAGGGGTAGGGATCAGCCCCAGCATTTT. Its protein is CASSVRGRDQPQHF.

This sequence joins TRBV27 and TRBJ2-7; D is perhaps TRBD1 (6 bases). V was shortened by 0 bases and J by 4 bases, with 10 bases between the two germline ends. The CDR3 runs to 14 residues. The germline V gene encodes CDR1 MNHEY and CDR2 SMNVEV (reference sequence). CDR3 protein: CASSLSYDRYEQYF. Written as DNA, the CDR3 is TGTGCCAGCAGTTTATCCTACGACAGGTACGAGCAGTACTTC.

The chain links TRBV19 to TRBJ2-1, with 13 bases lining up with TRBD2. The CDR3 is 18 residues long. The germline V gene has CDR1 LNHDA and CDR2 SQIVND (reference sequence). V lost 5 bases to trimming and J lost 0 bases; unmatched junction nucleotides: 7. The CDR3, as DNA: TGTGCCAGTAGTCGGACTAGCGGGAGCGCCAGCTCCTACAATGAGCAGTTCTTC. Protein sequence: CASSRTSGSASSYNEQFF.

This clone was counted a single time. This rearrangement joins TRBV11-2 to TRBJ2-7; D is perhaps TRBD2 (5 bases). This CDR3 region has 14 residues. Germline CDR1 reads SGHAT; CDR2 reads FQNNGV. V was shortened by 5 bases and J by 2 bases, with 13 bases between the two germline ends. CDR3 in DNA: TGTGCCAGCAGCGACAACAGCGGCCCCTACGAGCAGTACTTC. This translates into CASSDNSGPYEQYF.

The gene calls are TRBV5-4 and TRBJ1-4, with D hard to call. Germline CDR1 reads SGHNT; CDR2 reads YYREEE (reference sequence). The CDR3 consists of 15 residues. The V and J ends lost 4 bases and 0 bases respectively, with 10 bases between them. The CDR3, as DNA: TGTGCCAGCAGCCCTACAGCTTCAACTAATGAAAAACTGTTTTTT. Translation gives CASSPTASTNEKLFF. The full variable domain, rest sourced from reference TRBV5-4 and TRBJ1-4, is ETGVTQSPTHLIKTRGQQVTLRCSSQSGHNTVSWYQQALGQGPQFIFQYYREEENGRGNFPPRFSGLQFPNYSSELNVNALELDDSALYLCASSPTASTNEKLFFGSGTQLSVL.